This passage covers 23 T cell receptor beta chains from one sample sequenced in a study of blood T cell repertoires in COVID-19. The repertoire was sequenced with immunoSEQ multiplex PCR; TCRdb's copy has only in-frame clones and lacks some. The table lists under 500,000 clones, 80% to 90% of them singletons. Source material: PBMCs or T cells enriched from blood (not recorded which). These receptors all stem from a man aged 25-45 years who had recovered from COVID-19.

The CDR3, as DNA: TGTGCCACCAGTGAACCAGGGACTAGCGGGAGGGCCGGGTACAATGAGCAGTTCTTC. Its translation: CATSEPGTSGRAGYNEQFF. The rearrangement joins TRBV24-1 to TRBJ2-1, with TRBD2 identical over 16 bases. J gave up 4 bases and V 4 bases, and 9 bases lay outside the gene matches. The CDR3 sequence is 19 residues long. Germline V lookup: CDR1 KGHDR, CDR2 SFDVKD.

The chain recombines TRBV4-1 with TRBJ2-1, with TRBD2 matching over 7 bases. CDR1 MGHRA and CDR2 YSYEKL come from the germline V gene. V was pared by 0 bases and J by 8 bases, with 13 bases of the junction left unmatched. The CDR3 loop spans 17 amino acids. In DNA form, the CDR3 reads TGCGCCAGCAGCCAAGATCTGGGGACTACCGCGGGGGATGAGCAGTTCTTC. Amino acids: CASSQDLGTTAGDEQFF.

This clone was recorded a few times. The chain links TRBV28 to TRBJ1-2, with 7 bases that match TRBD1. Germline CDR1 MDHEN, CDR2 SYDVKM. The CDR3 runs to 13 residues. Trimming took 8 bases from V and 3 from J; bases not matched to a gene: 6. The CDR3 is CASSTGEDYGYTF. CDR3 nucleotide sequence: TGTGCCAGCTCCACAGGGGAGGACTATGGCTACACCTTC.

V usage is TRBV6-2 or TRBV6-3 and J usage is TRBJ1-6; a possible D gene is TRBD1 (6 bases). In germline, CDR1 is MNHEY, CDR2 SVGEGT. V lost 4 bases and J 9 bases, leaving 10 bases between the germline ends. The CDR3 is 13 residues long. The CDR3 region has the DNA TGTGCCAGCAGTTTCACAGGGTTTTCACCCCTCCACTTT. The encoded protein is CASSFTGFSPLHF.

V usage is TRBV12-3 or TRBV12-4 and J usage is TRBJ1-2; 7 bases agree with TRBD1. The CDR3 loop spans 12 amino acids. This CDR3 reads CASQGANYGYTF. CDR3 DNA sequence: TGTGCAAGCCAGGGGGCTAACTATGGCTACACCTTC.

The chain recombines TRBV5-8 with TRBJ1-5; D call uncertain. V was trimmed by 0 bases and J by 0 bases, leaving 7 bases between them. Looked up from germline, CDR1 is SGHTS and CDR2 is YDEGEE. This CDR3 has 15 amino acids. The DNA for the CDR3 is TGTGCCAGCAGCTTGGCCGGGAATAGCAATCAGCCCCAGCATTTT. It specifies CASSLAGNSNQPQHF.

This chain connects TRBV19 to TRBJ2-2; 8 bases are a match to TRBD1. V gave up 4 bases and J gave up 6 bases; unmatched junction bases: 4. CDR1 and CDR2 from the germline V gene are LNHDA and SQIVND (reference sequence). The CDR3 runs 14 residues. The CDR3: CASSRDRFAGELFF. CDR3 nucleotides: TGTGCCAGTAGTAGGGACAGGTTTGCCGGGGAGCTGTTTTTT.

The V call is TRBV9, the J call TRBJ2-3, with D perhaps matching TRBD2 (6 bases). CDR3 length: 15 residues. Germline V CDR1 and CDR2: SGDLS, YYNGEE. V dropped 5 bases and J dropped 2 bases, with 15 bases sitting between them. The CDR3 DNA reads TGTGCCAGCAGTCCTTTTGCGGGGACCACAGATACGCAGTATTTT. It codes for CASSPFAGTTDTQYF.

The chain has TRBV28 and TRBJ2-1, with D perhaps TRBD2 (5 bases). V gave up 8 bases and J gave up 8 bases, with 13 bases separating them. This CDR3 is 12 amino acids long. Germline loops: CDR1 MDHEN, CDR2 SYDVKM. The CDR3 bases are TGTGCCAGCCCACGAGGGAGCTATGAGCAGTTCTTC. It specifies CASPRGSYEQFF. The entire variable domain, with the rest obtained from reference TRBV28 and TRBJ2-1, is as follows: DVKVTQSSRYLVKRTGEKVFLECVQDMDHENMFWYRQDPGLGLRLIYFSYDVKMKEKGDIPEGYSVSREKKERFSLILESASTNQTSMYLCASPRGSYEQFFGPGTRLTVL.

The chain has TRBV3-1 (or the pseudogene TRBV3-2) and TRBJ2-2, with D possibly being TRBD1 (6 bases). Germline V lookup: CDR1 LGHDT, CDR2 YNNKEL (reference sequence). Trimming cost V 4 bases and J 1 base, with 13 bases left between them. CDR3 length: 16 residues. CDR3 sequence: CASSRETGLNTGELFF. CDR3 bases: TGTGCCAGCAGCCGAGAGACAGGCCTGAACACCGGGGAGCTGTTTTTT.

The chain combines TRBV7-2 with TRBJ2-5; TRBD2 is a possible D gene (5 bases). V was cut by 1 base and J by 3 bases, with 12 bases left in between. The CDR3 runs 15 residues. CDR1 is SGHTA and CDR2 is FQGNSA in the germline V gene. The CDR3 sequence is CASSLGGSDKETQYF. In DNA, the CDR3 is TGTGCCAGCAGCTTAGGAGGTAGCGACAAAGAGACCCAGTACTTC.

Only one count was recorded for this clone. The chain uses TRBV14 and TRBJ1-2; D not certain. This CDR3 region has 15 residues. Germline lookup yields CDR1 SGHDN and CDR2 FVKESK. Trimming stripped 1 base from V and 4 bases from J, with 13 bases between. CDR3 nucleotide sequence: TGTGCCAGCAGCCAAGCTGGACGGGGTATCTATGGCTACACCTTC. It encodes CASSQAGRGIYGYTF.

The gene calls are TRBV28 and TRBJ2-3; D call uncertain. This CDR3 spans 15 amino acids. Germline V lookup: CDR1 MDHEN, CDR2 SYDVKM. Trimming stripped 6 bases from V and 1 base from J, with 14 bases between. The CDR3 is CASRSGQVRTDTQYF. As DNA, the CDR3 is TGTGCCAGCAGATCTGGTCAGGTGCGCACAGATACGCAGTATTTT.

The rearrangement uses TRBV6-5 and TRBJ2-7, with 7 positions matching TRBD1. Trimming at V came to 2 bases and at J to 0 bases, leaving 4 bases not matched to a gene. The CDR3 totals 15 residues. The germline CDR1 and CDR2 sequences are MNHEY and SVGAGI. CDR3 residues: CASSYKTGSSYEQYF. CDR3 nucleotide sequence: TGTGCCAGCAGTTACAAGACAGGGTCCTCCTACGAGCAGTACTTC.

CDR3 sequence (DNA): TGCAGTGCTAGTGTCAGCTATAATTCACCCCTCCACTTT. Protein sequence: CSASVSYNSPLHF. This chain joins TRBV20-1 and TRBJ1-6; D ambiguous. Deletions cut 3 bases from V and 3 bases from J, with 6 bases between. Germline CDR1 and CDR2: DFQATT and SNEGSKA (reference sequence). This CDR3 has 13 residues.

The chain couples TRBV18 to TRBJ1-1; no clear D gene. The CDR3 sequence is 14 residues long. Germline values: CDR1 KGHSH, CDR2 LQKENI. The ends were cut back, 3 bases at V and 2 bases at J, with 10 bases in the middle. CDR3 coding DNA: TGTGCCAGCTCACCCGCGCGGGAAAACACTGAAGCTTTCTTT. It encodes CASSPARENTEAFF.

The chain links TRBV6-6 to TRBJ2-2, with TRBD2 matching 12 bases. CDR1 is MNHNY, CDR2 SVGAGI, per germline (reference sequence). V trimming: 6 bases; J trimming: 10 bases; junction bases outside the gene matches: 6. The CDR3 extends over 14 amino acids. The CDR3 sequence: CASSPSGRAPELFF. CDR3 sequence (DNA): TGTGCCAGCAGCCCTAGCGGGAGGGCGCCGGAGCTGTTTTTT.

The genes are TRBV3-1 (or the pseudogene TRBV3-2) and TRBJ1-2, with 9 bases that match TRBD1. Germline V lookup: CDR1 LGHDT, CDR2 YNNKEL (reference sequence). The V and J ends lost 5 bases and 7 bases, in that order; junction bases with no gene match: 11. CDR3 size: 15 residues. For the CDR3, the DNA is TGTGCCAGCAGCTATATAGACAGGGGGGAAGGTGGCTACACCTTC. It yields the protein CASSYIDRGEGGYTF.

The V gene is TRBV29-1, the J gene TRBJ2-1; 8 nucleotides align to TRBD2. Trimming at V came to 7 bases and at J to 7 bases, leaving 15 bases not matched to a gene. The CDR3 is 15 amino acids. Germline lookup yields CDR1 SQVTM and CDR2 ANQGSEA. The chain's CDR3 is CSGQTGTSDANEQFF. CDR3 nucleotide sequence: TGCAGCGGGCAAACCGGGACTAGTGATGCGAATGAGCAGTTCTTC.

The V gene is TRBV29-1, the J gene TRBJ2-1, with 12 nucleotides matching TRBD2. Trimming cost V 7 bases and J 0 bases; bases outside gene matches: 7. Germline lookup yields CDR1 SQVTM and CDR2 ANQGSEA. The CDR3 contains 16 residues. The CDR3 loop is CSGRLAGVSSYNEQFF. CDR3 nucleotides: TGCAGCGGCCGACTAGCGGGGGTAAGCTCCTACAATGAGCAGTTCTTC.

V usage is TRBV29-1 and J usage is TRBJ2-1; 7 bases map to TRBD1. The CDR3 has 12 amino acids. The J segment lost 9 bases and the V segment lost 1 base, leaving 3 bases of the junction unmatched. Germline CDR1 and CDR2: SQVTM and ANQGSEA. DNA of the CDR3: TGCAGCGTTGAAGCGACAGGGCCTGAGCAGTTCTTC. Amino acid sequence: CSVEATGPEQFF.

The chain uses TRBV5-1 and TRBJ2-3; 9 nucleotides line up with TRBD2. V gave up 5 bases and J gave up 6 bases; unmatched junction bases: 10. This CDR3 region has 15 residues. Germline CDR1 and CDR2: SGHRS and YFSETQ. This CDR3 reads CASSTEGLASDTQYF. As DNA, the CDR3 is TGCGCCAGCAGTACCGAGGGACTAGCATCTGATACGCAGTATTTT.

This clone showed up just once. This chain uses TRBV6-5 with TRBJ1-6; the match to TRBD1 covers 10 bases. Per the germline V gene, CDR1 is MNHEY and CDR2 is SVGAGI. After removal of 6 bases from V and 8 bases from J, the junction contained 4 bases not matched to a gene. CDR3 length: 14 residues. The CDR3 DNA sequence: TGTGCCAGCAGACCCGGGACAGGGGATTCACCCCTCCACTTT. It specifies CASRPGTGDSPLHF.